Given below is one T cell receptor (beta chain) in context. Its antigen is still unknown. Other DNA sequences in the same sample also yield this CDR3. Each replicate PCR on the sorted subsets used 200 to 250 ng DNA (around 30,000 T cell genomes). The table came from immunoSEQ multiplex PCR; TCRdb's copy has only in-frame clones and leaves some out. The sample gives approximately 2,000,000 clones, around 90% of which show up once; approximately 0.41% is in the top ten. These data are taken from a study of shared clonotypes between healthy human individuals. Regarding the study as a whole: Specimens sampled were limited to blood, with tissue repertoires likely differing. Generation probability values for non-shared clonotypes were lower than those for clonotypes shared by all four donors.

This CDR3 is built from 14 residues. Deletions cut 0 bases from V and 3 bases from J, with 6 bases between. Germline CDR1 and CDR2: MNHEY and SVGAGI. Sequenced material: naive CD4+ T cells from PBMCs. Subset reported: CD45RA+ positively selected. This chain links TRBV6-5 with TRBJ1-5, with D uncertain. The receptor comes from a young man in good health. Some clones in this sample may be carry-over from other donors' samples. The CDR3 bases are TGTGCCAGCAGTTACTCAAGGGTCAATCAGCCCCAGCATTTT. Protein: CASSYSRVNQPQHF.